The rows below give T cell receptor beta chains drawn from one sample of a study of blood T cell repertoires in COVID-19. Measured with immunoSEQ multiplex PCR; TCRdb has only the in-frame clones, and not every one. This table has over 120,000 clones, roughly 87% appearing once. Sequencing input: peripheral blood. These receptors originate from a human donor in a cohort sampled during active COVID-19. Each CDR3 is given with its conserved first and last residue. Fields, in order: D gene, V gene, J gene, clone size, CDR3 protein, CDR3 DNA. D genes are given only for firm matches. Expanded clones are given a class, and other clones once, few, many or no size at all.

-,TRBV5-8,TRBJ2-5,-,CASKRQETQYF,TGTGCCAGCAAACGGCAAGAGACCCAGTACTTC
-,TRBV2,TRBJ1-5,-,CASSEGGQRIYNQPQHF,TGTGCCAGCAGTGAAGGAGGACAGAGAATATACAATCAGCCCCAGCATTTT
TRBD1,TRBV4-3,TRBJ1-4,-,CASSQTGESEKLFF,TGCGCCAGCAGCCAGACAGGGGAGAGTGAAAAACTGTTTTTT
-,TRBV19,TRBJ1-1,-,CASSSRGLNTEAFF,TGTGCCAGTAGTAGCAGGGGCCTGAACACTGAAGCTTTCTTT
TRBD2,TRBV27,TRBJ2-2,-,CASSLVAGGLTGELFF,TGTGCCAGCAGTTTGGTGGCGGGGGGGCTTACCGGGGAGCTGTTTTTT
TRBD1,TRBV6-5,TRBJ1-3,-,CASSSTGVGNTIYF,TGTGCCAGCAGTTCCACAGGGGTAGGAAACACCATATATTTT
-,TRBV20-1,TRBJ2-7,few,CSAPRGAEQYF,TGCAGTGCACCCCGTGGGGCCGAGCAGTACTTC
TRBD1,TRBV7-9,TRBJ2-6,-,CASSPRGQGSGANVLTF,TGTGCCAGCAGCCCTCGAGGACAGGGTTCTGGGGCCAACGTCCTGACTTTC
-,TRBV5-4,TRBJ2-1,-,CASSLAGTGYNEQFF,TGTGCCAGCAGCTTGGCCGGGACTGGCTACAATGAGCAGTTCTTC
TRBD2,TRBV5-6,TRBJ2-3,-,CASSIPTSGSHGDTQYF,TGTGCCAGCAGCATCCCGACTAGCGGGTCCCACGGAGATACGCAGTATTTT
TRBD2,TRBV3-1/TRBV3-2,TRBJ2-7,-,CASSPGTSGPRGEQYF,TGTGCCAGCAGCCCCGGGACTAGCGGACCGCGTGGGGAGCAGTACTTC
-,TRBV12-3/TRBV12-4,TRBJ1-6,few,CASSGDGNSPLHF,TGTGCCAGCAGTGGAGACGGAAATTCACCCCTCCACTTT
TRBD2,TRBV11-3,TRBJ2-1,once,CASSSTSGGANEQFF,TGTGCCAGCAGCTCCACTAGCGGGGGGGCTAATGAGCAGTTCTTC
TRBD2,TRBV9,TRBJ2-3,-,CASSPGLAGGTDTQYF,TGTGCCAGCAGCCCGGGACTAGCGGGGGGCACAGATACGCAGTATTTT
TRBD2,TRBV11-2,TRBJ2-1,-,CASSRPLAGYYNEQFF,TGTGCCAGCAGCCGACCACTAGCGGGGTACTACAATGAGCAGTTCTTC
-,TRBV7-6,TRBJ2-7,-,CASSLFPLEGSSYEQYF,TGTGCCAGCAGCTTATTCCCCCTCGAGGGTAGCTCCTACGAGCAGTACTTC
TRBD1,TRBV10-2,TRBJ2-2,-,CASSQDRLITGELFF,TGCGCCAGCAGCCAGGACAGGTTAATCACCGGGGAGCTGTTTTTT
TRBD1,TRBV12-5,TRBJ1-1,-,CASGLRGNGAFF,TGTGCTAGTGGTCTCAGGGGGAACGGAGCTTTCTTT
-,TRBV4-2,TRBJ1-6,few,CASSQDSGGRTLHF,TGTGCCAGCAGCCAAGATAGCGGAGGGCGGACCCTCCACTTT
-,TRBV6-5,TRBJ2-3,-,CASSYSVSYTDTQYF,TGTGCCAGCAGTTACTCGGTCAGTTACACAGATACGCAGTATTTT
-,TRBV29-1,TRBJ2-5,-,CSVDRGGLGETQYF,TGCAGCGTTGATCGCGGAGGGTTAGGGGAGACCCAGTACTTC
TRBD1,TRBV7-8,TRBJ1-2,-,CASSPDRGRGYGYTF,TGTGCCAGCAGCCCCGACAGGGGGCGCGGCTATGGCTACACCTTC
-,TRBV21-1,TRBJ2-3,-,CASSSRGGEGSSTDTQYF,TGTGCCAGCAGCTCAAGGGGGGGTGAGGGGAGTAGCACAGATACGCAGTATTTT
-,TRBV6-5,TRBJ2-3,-,CASSYFGQRFTDTQYF,TGTGCCAGCAGTTACTTCGGACAGAGATTCACAGATACGCAGTATTTT
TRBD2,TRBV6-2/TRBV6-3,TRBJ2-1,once,CASSISGGASNEQFF,TGTGCCAGCAGCATTAGCGGGGGGGCCTCCAATGAGCAGTTCTTC
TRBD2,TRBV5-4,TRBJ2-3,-,CASSLVWTSGGSTDTQYF,TGTGCCAGCAGCTTGGTTTGGACTAGCGGGGGGAGCACAGATACGCAGTATTTT
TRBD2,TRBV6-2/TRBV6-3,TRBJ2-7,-,CASSYSSSGGGEQYF,TGTGCCAGCAGTTACTCGTCTAGCGGGGGTGGCGAGCAGTACTTC